Listed below are T cell receptor beta chains from one sample, sequenced in a study of T cells in Graves' hyperthyroidism and ophthalmopathy. MiXCR, run by TCRdb on the multiplex PCR reads, gives a single entry per CDR3 protein. The sample lists 750,000 to 950,000 distinct CDR3 sequences; about 38% were seen once. The specimen sequenced was blood. All receptors come from a man between 18 and 35 years old with Graves' hyperthyroidism. Each CDR3 is given with its conserved first and last residue. D genes are given only for firm matches. The size of a clone is reported for some rows only, either as once, few or many, or as a class for expanded clones.

CASSEAFNEQYF | TGTGCCAGCAGCGAGGCTTTCAACGAGCAGTACTTC | many | TRBJ2-7 | TRBV7-8 | - | 12
CASSGTPEEKLFF | TGTGCCAGCAGCGGAACACCGGAGGAAAAACTGTTTTTT | many | TRBJ1-4 | TRBV5-6 | - | 13
CASSSGGGAVEQYF | TGCGCCAGCAGCAGTGGAGGGGGGGCTGTAGAGCAGTACTTC | few | TRBJ2-7 | TRBV5-1 | - | 14
CASSDLGAGNSPLHF | TGTGCCAGCAGTGATTTGGGGGCTGGTAATTCACCCCTCCACTTT | many | TRBJ1-6 | TRBV25-1 | - | 15
CASSRGGGIYVLTF | TGTGCCAGCAGTCGCGGGGGGGGGATCTACGTCCTGACTTTC | - | TRBJ2-6 | TRBV2 | TRBD2 | 14
CAISESEYQPQHF | TGTGCCATCAGTGAGTCTGAGTATCAGCCCCAGCATTTT | many | TRBJ1-5 | TRBV10-3 | - | 13
CASVRQGDYGYTF | TGTGCCAGCGTCCGACAGGGGGACTATGGCTACACCTTC | few | TRBJ1-2 | TRBV5-4 | TRBD1 | 13
CASSWPGVPQETQYF | TGTGCCAGCAGCTGGCCAGGGGTCCCACAAGAGACCCAGTACTTC | - | TRBJ2-5 | TRBV7-2 | - | 15
CASRNAGQSYEQYF | TGTGCCAGCAGAAACGCGGGACAGTCCTACGAGCAGTACTTC | many | TRBJ2-7 | TRBV2 | - | 14
CASSAHHPTNTEAFF | TGTGCCAGCAGTGCCCACCATCCAACCAACACTGAAGCTTTCTTT | - | TRBJ1-1 | TRBV25-1 | - | 15